Detailed here is one T cell receptor beta chain. Its cognate antigen is unknown. Relative to the germline gene, one junction end is altered; a read error may explain this. Sequencing was performed with immunoSEQ multiplex PCR; in TCRdb, only in-frame clones are kept and a portion is missing. The table has around 300,000 clones, around 86% seen once. The data originate from a study of cytomegalovirus exposure and HLA in healthy donors. Study-level results: Three chains tied to CMV proved CMV antigen-specific in vitro. The study labeled 150 to 200 TCR beta chains cytomegalovirus-associated.

This CDR3 is 11 amino acids long. The germline CDR1 and CDR2 sequences are MNHNS and SASEGT. The chain uses TRBV6-1 and TRBJ2-1, with D tentatively TRBD1 (6 bases). Sequenced material: PBMCs. The TCR sequence derives from a woman under 30 in good health and CMV-seronegative. The CDR3 DNA sequence: TGTGCCAGCAGGGTTACAGGGCCCGAGGTCTTC. This translates into CASRVTGPEVF.